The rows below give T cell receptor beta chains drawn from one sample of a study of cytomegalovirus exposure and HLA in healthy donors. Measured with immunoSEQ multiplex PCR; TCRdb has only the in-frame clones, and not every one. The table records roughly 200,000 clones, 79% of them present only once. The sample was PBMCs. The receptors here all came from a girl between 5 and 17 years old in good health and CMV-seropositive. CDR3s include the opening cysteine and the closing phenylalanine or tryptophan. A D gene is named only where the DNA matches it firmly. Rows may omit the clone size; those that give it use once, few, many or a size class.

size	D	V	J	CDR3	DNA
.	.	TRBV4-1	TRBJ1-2	CASSQASSTNYGYTF	TGCGCCAGCAGCCAAGCGTCCAGTACTAACTATGGCTACACCTTC
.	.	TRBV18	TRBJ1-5	CASSPRQGNQPQHF	TGTGCCAGCTCACCACGGCAGGGCAATCAGCCCCAGCATTTT
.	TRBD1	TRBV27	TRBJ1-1	CASSLRQGGFSEAFF	TGTGCCAGCAGTTTACGACAGGGGGGGTTCTCTGAAGCTTTCTTT
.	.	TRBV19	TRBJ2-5	CASSLGSGETQYF	TGTGCCAGTAGTTTGGGTAGCGGAGAGACCCAGTACTTC
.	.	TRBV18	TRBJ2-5	CASSPPLAWWEETQYF	TGTGCCAGCTCACCACCCCTAGCGTGGTGGGAAGAGACCCAGTACTTC
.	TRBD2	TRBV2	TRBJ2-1	CASSETPSGVYNEQFF	TGTGCCAGCAGTGAAACCCCTAGCGGGGTCTACAATGAGCAGTTCTTC
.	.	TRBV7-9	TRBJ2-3	CASSSSGADTQYF	TGTGCCAGCAGCTCTTCAGGTGCAGATACGCAGTATTTT
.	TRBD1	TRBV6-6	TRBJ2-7	CASSRTGISLYEQYF	TGTGCCAGCAGTCGGACAGGAATCTCCCTCTACGAGCAGTACTTC
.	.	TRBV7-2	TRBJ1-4	CASSQGVLYEKLFF	TGTGCCAGCAGCCAAGGAGTATTGTATGAAAAACTGTTTTTT
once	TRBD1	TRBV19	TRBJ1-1	CASSIATGGDTEAFF	TGTGCCAGTAGTATAGCAACAGGGGGCGACACTGAAGCTTTCTTT
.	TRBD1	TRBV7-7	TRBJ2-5	CASSFQLGGETQYF	TGTGCCAGCAGCTTCCAACTAGGGGGCGAGACCCAGTACTTC
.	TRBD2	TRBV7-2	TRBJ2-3	CASSFGTTNTQYF	TGTGCCAGCAGCTTCGGGACTACAAATACGCAGTATTTT
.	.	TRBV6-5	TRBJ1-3	CASSSGQSGNTIYF	TGTGCCAGCAGCTCTGGACAGTCTGGAAACACCATATATTTT
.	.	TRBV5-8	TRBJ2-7	CASSPWELTSLYEQYF	TGTGCCAGCAGCCCGTGGGAGTTGACTAGTCTCTACGAGCAGTACTTC
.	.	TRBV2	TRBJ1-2	CASSPRGTDGYTF	TGTGCCAGCTCCCCCCGGGGGACGGATGGCTACACCTTC
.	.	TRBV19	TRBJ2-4	CASRHPGEAKNIQYF	TGTGCCAGCCGACATCCAGGGGAAGCCAAAAACATTCAGTACTTC
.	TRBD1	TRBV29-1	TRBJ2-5	CSAMVYRGFGTQYF	TGCAGCGCCATGGTATACAGGGGATTCGGGACCCAGTACTTC
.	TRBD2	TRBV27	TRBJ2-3	CASSLMAGGDADTQYF	TGTGCCAGCAGTTTAATGGCGGGGGGGGACGCAGATACGCAGTATTTT
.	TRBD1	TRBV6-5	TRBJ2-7	CASSYRWTGRVSEQYF	TGTGCCAGCAGTTACAGATGGACAGGGCGGGTAAGCGAGCAGTACTTC
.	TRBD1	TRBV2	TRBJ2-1	CASRRGGAGNEQFF	TGTGCCAGCAGGAGAGGGGGCGCTGGCAATGAGCAGTTCTTC
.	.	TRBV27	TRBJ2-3	CASSLSGGRTDTQYF	TGTGCCAGCAGTTTATCGGGGGGGCGCACAGATACGCAGTATTTT
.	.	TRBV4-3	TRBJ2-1	CASSQDGSNEQFF	TGCGCCAGCAGCCAAGATGGCAGTAATGAGCAGTTCTTC
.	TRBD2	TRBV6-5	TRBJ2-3	CATGLAGGTDTQYF	TGTGCCACGGGCCTAGCGGGGGGGACAGATACGCAGTATTTT
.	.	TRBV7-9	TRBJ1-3	CASSLGPQGPGNTIYF	TGTGCCAGCAGCTTGGGGCCACAGGGACCTGGAAACACCATATATTTT
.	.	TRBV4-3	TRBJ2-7	CASSPSGDSSYEQYF	TGCGCCAGCAGCCCTTCGGGAGACTCCTCCTACGAGCAGTACTTC
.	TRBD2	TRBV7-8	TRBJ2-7	CASQRTSGTYEQYF	TGTGCCAGCCAACGGACTAGCGGGACCTACGAGCAGTACTTC
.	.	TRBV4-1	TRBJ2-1	CASSRDWNEQFF	TGCGCCAGCAGCCGCGATTGGAATGAGCAGTTCTTC
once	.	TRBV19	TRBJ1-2	CASSRWEDYGYTF	TGTGCCAGTAGTCGGTGGGAGGACTATGGCTACACCTTC
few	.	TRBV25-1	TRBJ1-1	CASSLRENTEAFF	TGTGCCAGCAGTCTCAGGGAGAACACTGAAGCTTTCTTT
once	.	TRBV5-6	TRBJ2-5	CASSLEDRGGLETQYF	TGTGCCAGCAGCTTGGAAGACAGGGGAGGGTTGGAGACCCAGTACTTC
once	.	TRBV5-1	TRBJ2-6	CASSLAIDFGPGANVLTF	TGCGCCAGCAGCTTGGCCATCGATTTTGGGCCTGGGGCCAACGTCCTGACTTTC
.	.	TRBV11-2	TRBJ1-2	CASSLQLRANYGYTF	TGTGCCAGCTCCCTCCAGCTTCGGGCTAACTATGGCTACACCTTC
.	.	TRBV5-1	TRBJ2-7	CASSLALSRQETYEQYF	TGCGCCAGCAGCTTGGCCCTTTCCCGGCAGGAAACCTACGAGCAGTACTTC
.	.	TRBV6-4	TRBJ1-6	CASSEGPYNSPLHF	TGTGCCAGCAGTGAGGGGCCATATAATTCACCCCTCCACTTT
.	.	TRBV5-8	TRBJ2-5	CASSLAPAGAQYF	TGTGCCAGCAGCTTGGCCCCGGCCGGGGCCCAGTACTTC
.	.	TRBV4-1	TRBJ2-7	CASSQDSMGTFYYEQYF	TGCGCCAGCAGCCAGGATTCGATGGGGACATTTTACTACGAGCAGTACTTC
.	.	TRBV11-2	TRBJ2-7	CASTADLAFYEQYF	TGTGCCAGTACAGCCGATCTGGCCTTCTACGAGCAGTACTTC
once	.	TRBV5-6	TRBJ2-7	CASSGGPYEQYF	TGTGCCAGCAGCGGAGGTCCCTACGAGCAGTACTTC
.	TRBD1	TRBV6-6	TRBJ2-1	CASSQQGVSYNEQFF	TGTGCCAGCAGTCAACAGGGGGTCTCCTACAATGAGCAGTTCTTC
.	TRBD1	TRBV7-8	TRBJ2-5	CASSFSVGGNQETQYF	TGTGCCAGCAGCTTCTCTGTAGGGGGCAACCAAGAGACCCAGTACTTC
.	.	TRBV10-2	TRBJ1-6	CASSEVESPLHF	TGCGCCAGCAGTGAGGTCGAGTCACCCCTCCACTTT
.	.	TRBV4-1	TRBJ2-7	CASSPPGVGGEQYF	TGCGCCAGCAGCCCGCCGGGCGTGGGGGGCGAGCAGTACTTC
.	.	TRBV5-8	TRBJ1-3	CASSSAQEVLDTIYF	TGTGCCAGCAGCTCCGCCCAGGAGGTTTTGGACACCATATATTTT
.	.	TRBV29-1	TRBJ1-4	CSVATRGGDEKLFF	TGCAGCGTTGCTACAAGGGGGGGGGATGAAAAACTGTTTTTT
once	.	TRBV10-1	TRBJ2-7	CASRLPEQYF	TGCGCCAGCAGACTACCAGAGCAGTACTTC
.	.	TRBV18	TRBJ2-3	CASSLRTETDTQYF	TGTGCCAGCTCACTACGGACAGAGACAGATACGCAGTATTTT
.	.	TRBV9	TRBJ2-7	CASSPGGGGSYEQYF	TGTGCCAGCAGTCCCGGTGGGGGCGGGTCCTACGAGCAGTACTTC
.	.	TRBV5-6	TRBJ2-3	CASSLVIGRTDTQYF	TGTGCCAGCAGCTTGGTAATTGGGAGGACAGATACGCAGTATTTT
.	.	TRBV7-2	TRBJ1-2	CASSLGTNSNSGYTF	TGTGCCAGCAGCTTAGGGACAAATTCGAACAGTGGCTACACCTTC
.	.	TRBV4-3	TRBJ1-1	CASSQLGTEAFF	TGCGCCAGCAGCCAACTAGGCACTGAAGCTTTCTTT
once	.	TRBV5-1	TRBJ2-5	CASSPQGQQETQYF	TGCGCCAGCAGCCCTCAGGGACAACAAGAGACCCAGTACTTC
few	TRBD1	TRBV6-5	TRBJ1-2	CASGWGQGGYGYTF	TGTGCCAGCGGCTGGGGACAGGGGGGCTATGGCTACACCTTC
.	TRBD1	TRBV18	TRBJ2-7	CASSPPAGQGTYEQYF	TGTGCCAGCTCACCACCGGCGGGACAGGGAACCTACGAGCAGTACTTC
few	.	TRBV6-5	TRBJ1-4	CASSDSNEKLFF	TGTGCCAGCTCGGACTCTAATGAAAAACTGTTTTTT
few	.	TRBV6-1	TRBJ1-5	CASSETRGNQPQHF	TGTGCCAGCAGTGAAACGCGAGGCAATCAGCCCCAGCATTTT
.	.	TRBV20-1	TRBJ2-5	CSARREETQYF	TGCAGTGCTAGGAGGGAAGAGACCCAGTACTTC
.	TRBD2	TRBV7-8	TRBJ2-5	CASSLGGGWGETQYF	TGTGCCAGCAGCTTAGGGGGGGGATGGGGGGAGACCCAGTACTTC
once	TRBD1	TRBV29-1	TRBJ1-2	CSTGEQGWGYTF	TGCAGCACCGGGGAACAGGGGTGGGGCTACACCTTC